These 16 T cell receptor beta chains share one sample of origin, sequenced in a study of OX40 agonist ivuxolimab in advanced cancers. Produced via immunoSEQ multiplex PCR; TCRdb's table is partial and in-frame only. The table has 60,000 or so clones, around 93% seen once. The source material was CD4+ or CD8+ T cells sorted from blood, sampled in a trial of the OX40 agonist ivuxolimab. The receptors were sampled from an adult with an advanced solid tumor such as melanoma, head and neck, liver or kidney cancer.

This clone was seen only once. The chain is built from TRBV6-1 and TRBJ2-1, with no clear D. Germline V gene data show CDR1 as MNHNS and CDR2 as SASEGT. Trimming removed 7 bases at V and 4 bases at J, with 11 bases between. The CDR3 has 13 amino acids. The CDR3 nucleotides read TGTGCCAGCACCACACCTCCTTACAATGAGCAGTTCTTC. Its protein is CASTTPPYNEQFF.

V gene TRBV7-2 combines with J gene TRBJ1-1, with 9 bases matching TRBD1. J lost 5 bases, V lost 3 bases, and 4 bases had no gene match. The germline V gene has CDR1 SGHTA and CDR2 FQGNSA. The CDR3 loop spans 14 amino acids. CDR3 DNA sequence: TGTGCCAGCAGCTTCGACAGGGGGTGGACTGAAGCTTTCTTT. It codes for CASSFDRGWTEAFF.

In nucleotides, the CDR3 is TGTGCCAGCAGCTCGAGTGATAGCAATCAGCCCCAGCATTTT. This codes for CASSSSDSNQPQHF. The rearrangement uses TRBV7-9 and TRBJ1-5; D is ambiguous. Trimming removed 4 bases at V and 0 bases at J, with 7 bases between. This CDR3 is 14 amino acids long. Germline CDR1 is SEHNR and CDR2 is FQNEAQ (reference sequence).

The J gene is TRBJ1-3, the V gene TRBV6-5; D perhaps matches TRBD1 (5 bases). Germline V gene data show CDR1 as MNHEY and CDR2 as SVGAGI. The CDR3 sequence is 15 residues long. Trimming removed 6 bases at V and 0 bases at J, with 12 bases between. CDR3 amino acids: CASRRDRASGNTIYF. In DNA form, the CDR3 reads TGTGCCAGCAGGCGGGACCGTGCCTCTGGAAACACCATATATTTT.

The CDR3 region has the DNA TGTGCCAGCAGCACGCCCTATGGGACGATTTACGAGCAGTACTTC. It specifies CASSTPYGTIYEQYF. This chain uses TRBV28 with TRBJ2-7; D might be TRBD1 or TRBD2, each matching 5 bases. The CDR3 runs 15 residues. Trimming shortened V by 6 bases and J by 4 bases, and 19 bases separated the two germline ends. Germline V gene sequence: CDR1 MDHEN, CDR2 SYDVKM.

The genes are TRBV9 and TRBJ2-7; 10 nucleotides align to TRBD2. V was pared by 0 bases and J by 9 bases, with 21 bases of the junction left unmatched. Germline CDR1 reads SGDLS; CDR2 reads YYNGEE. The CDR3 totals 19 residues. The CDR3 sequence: CASSVGGGAASGGLAVQYF. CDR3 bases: TGTGCCAGCAGCGTAGGAGGGGGCGCGGCTAGCGGGGGTCTCGCGGTGCAGTACTTC.

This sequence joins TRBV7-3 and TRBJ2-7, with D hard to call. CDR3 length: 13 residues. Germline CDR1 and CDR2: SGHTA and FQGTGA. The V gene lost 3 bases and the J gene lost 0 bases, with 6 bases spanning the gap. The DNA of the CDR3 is TGTGCCAGCAGCTTCGACGGCTCCTACGAGCAGTACTTC. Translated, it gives CASSFDGSYEQYF.

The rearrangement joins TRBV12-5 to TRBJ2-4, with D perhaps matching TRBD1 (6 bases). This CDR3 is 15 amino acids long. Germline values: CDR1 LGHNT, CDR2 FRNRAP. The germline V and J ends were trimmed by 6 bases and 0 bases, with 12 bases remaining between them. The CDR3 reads CASGRDMGAKNIQYF. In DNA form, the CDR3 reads TGTGCTAGTGGACGGGACATGGGAGCCAAAAACATTCAGTACTTC. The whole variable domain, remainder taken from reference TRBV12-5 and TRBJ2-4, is DARVTQTPRHKVTEMGQEVTMRCQPILGHNTVFWYRQTMMQGLELLAYFRNRAPLDDSGMPKDRFSAEMPDATLATLKIQPSEPRDSAVYFCASGRDMGAKNIQYFGAGTRLSVL.

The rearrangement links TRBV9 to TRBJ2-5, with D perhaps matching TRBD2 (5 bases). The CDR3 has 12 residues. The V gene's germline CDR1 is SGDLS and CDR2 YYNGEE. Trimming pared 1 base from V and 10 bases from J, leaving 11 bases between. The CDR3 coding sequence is TGTGCCAGCAGCGTATACCCACTAGACCAGTACTTC. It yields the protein CASSVYPLDQYF.

The chain's CDR3 is CASSPTGARDSYEQYF. The CDR3 DNA is TGTGCCAGCAGCCCTACGGGGGCGCGGGACTCCTACGAGCAGTACTTC. The gene calls are TRBV7-6 and TRBJ2-7, with D perhaps TRBD1 or TRBD2 (6 bases each). This CDR3 contains 16 residues. CDR1 is SGHVS and CDR2 is FNYEAQ in the germline V gene. The V end lost 5 bases, the J end lost 0 bases, and 17 bases lay between the germline ends.

This CDR3 reads CASGEGLGEKLFF. The CDR3 DNA follows: TGTGCCAGCGGCGAGGGGCTCGGGGAAAAACTGTTTTTT. This chain connects TRBV27 to TRBJ1-4, with a tentative D call TRBD1 (5 bases). The CDR3 has 13 amino acids. V was pared by 8 bases and J by 8 bases, with 15 bases between. Germline V gives CDR1 MNHEY, CDR2 SMNVEV (reference sequence).

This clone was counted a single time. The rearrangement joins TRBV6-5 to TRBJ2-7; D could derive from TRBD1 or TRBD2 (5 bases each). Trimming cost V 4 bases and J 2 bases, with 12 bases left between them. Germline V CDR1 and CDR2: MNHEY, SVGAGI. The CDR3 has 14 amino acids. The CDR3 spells CASSWGTGTYEQYF. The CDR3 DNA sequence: TGTGCCAGCAGTTGGGGGACGGGCACCTACGAGCAGTACTTC.

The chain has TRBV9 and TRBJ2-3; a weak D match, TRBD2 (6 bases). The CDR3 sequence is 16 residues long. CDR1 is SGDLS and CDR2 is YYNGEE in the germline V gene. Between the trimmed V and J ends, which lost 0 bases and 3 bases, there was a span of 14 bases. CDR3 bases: TGTGCCAGCAGCGTAGCGGTAAGCGGGTATACAGATACGCAGTATTTT. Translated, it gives CASSVAVSGYTDTQYF. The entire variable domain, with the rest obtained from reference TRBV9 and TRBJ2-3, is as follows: DSGVTQTPKHLITATGQRVTLRCSPRSGDLSVYWYQQSLDQGLQFLIQYYNGEERAKGNILERFSAQQFPDLHSELNLSSLELGDSALYFCASSVAVSGYTDTQYFGPGTRLTVL.

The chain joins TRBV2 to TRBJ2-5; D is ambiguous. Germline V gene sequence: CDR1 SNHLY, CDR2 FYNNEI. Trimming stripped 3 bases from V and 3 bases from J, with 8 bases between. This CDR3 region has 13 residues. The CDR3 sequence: CASSDTNEETQYF. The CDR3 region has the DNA TGTGCCAGCAGTGATACCAATGAAGAGACCCAGTACTTC.

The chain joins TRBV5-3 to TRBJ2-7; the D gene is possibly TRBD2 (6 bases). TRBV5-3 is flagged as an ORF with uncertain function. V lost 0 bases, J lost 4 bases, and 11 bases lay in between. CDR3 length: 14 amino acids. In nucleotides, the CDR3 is TGTGCCAGAAGCTTGGTGTCTAGCGCATACGAGCAGTACTTC. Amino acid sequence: CARSLVSSAYEQYF.

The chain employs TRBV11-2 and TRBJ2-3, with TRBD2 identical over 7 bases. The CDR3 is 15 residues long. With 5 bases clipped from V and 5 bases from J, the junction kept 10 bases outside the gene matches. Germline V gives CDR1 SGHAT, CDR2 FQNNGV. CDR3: CASSPQGGSQDTQYF. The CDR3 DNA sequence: TGTGCCAGCAGCCCCCAGGGCGGGAGCCAAGATACGCAGTATTTT.